One sample yielded the 21 T cell receptor beta chains listed below, sequenced in a study of blood T cells in healthy people across ages. Primers used in a second PCR of about 6 to 12 cycles were a sample-barcoded 5' primer and a J-beta primer mix. In TCRdb, the 5' RACE reads were re-called with MiXCR into one record per CDR3 protein. The sample shows hundreds of thousands of distinct CDR3 sequences, more than 55% of them seen only once. The sample consisted of blood. The source of these receptors is a man between 40 and 49 years old in good health.

This chain's CDR3 is CASSGTEYNSPLHF. CDR3 in DNA: TGTGCCAGCAGTGGGACAGAGTATAATTCACCCCTCCACTTT. J is TRBJ1-6 and V is TRBV12-3 or TRBV12-4; 7 bases agree with TRBD1. This CDR3 is built from 14 residues. V shed 5 bases, J shed 4 bases, and the junction held 2 bases outside the gene matches.

J is TRBJ2-7 and V is TRBV7-2; D possibly corresponds to TRBD1 (6 bases). The DNA end lines up better with TRBJ2-5; the J call may be wrong. Germline lookup yields CDR1 SGHTA and CDR2 FQGNSA. The CDR3 totals 15 residues. CDR3 sequence: CASSQQHRVEETQYF. CDR3 in DNA: TGTGCCAGCAGCCAACAGCACAGGGTTGAGGAGACCCAGTACTTC.

This clonotype was recorded once. This chain uses TRBV25-1 with TRBJ2-7, with D possibly TRBD2 on 5 matching bases. Trimming left V 3 bases short and J 4 bases short, with 19 bases between. CDR3 length: 16 amino acids. From germline, CDR1 is MGHDK and CDR2 SYGVNS. The CDR3 spells CASSEMGRQPPYEQYF. Here the CDR3 DNA reads TGTGCCAGCAGTGAGATGGGGAGACAACCCCCTTACGAGCAGTACTTC.

This clonotype has a single count. The genes are TRBV5-1 and TRBJ2-3; D may be TRBD1 (6 bases). CDR1 is SGHRS and CDR2 is YFSETQ in the germline V gene. Trimming removed 3 bases at V and 2 bases at J, with 16 bases between. The CDR3 contains 16 residues. The DNA of the CDR3 is TGCGCCAGCAGCTACGGGACAAGGGGGACCACAGATACGCAGTATTTT. Amino acids: CASSYGTRGTTDTQYF.

This clonotype appeared a few times. This chain connects TRBV29-1 to TRBJ2-1, with unresolved D. V was cut by 4 bases and J by 7 bases, with 11 bases left in between. The CDR3 spans 12 residues. CDR1 and CDR2 from the germline V gene are SQVTM and ANQGSEA. CDR3 in amino acids: CSVVFVVNEQFF. CDR3 bases: TGCAGCGTTGTTTTCGTGGTAAATGAGCAGTTCTTC.

The chain uses TRBV27 and TRBJ1-4, with D tentatively TRBD1 (5 bases). This CDR3 has 16 amino acids. CDR1 is MNHEY, CDR2 SMNVEV, per germline (reference sequence). Trimming cost V 3 bases and J 4 bases, with 15 bases left between them. CDR3 DNA: TGTGCCAGCAGTTTGATGGGGGTTGGCGGTAATGAAAAACTGTTTTTT. Its protein is CASSLMGVGGNEKLFF.

The genes are TRBV20-1 and TRBJ1-2, with 10 bases aligning to TRBD1. Germline loops: CDR1 DFQATT, CDR2 SNEGSKA (reference sequence). The J segment lost 4 bases and the V segment lost 2 bases, leaving 10 bases of the junction unmatched. This CDR3 has 16 residues. CDR3 loop: CSARTAGQGVPYGYTF. In DNA, the CDR3 is TGCAGTGCTAGAACCGCCGGACAGGGGGTGCCCTATGGCTACACCTTC.

J is TRBJ2-4 and V is TRBV7-9, with D possibly called TRBD1 or TRBD2 (5 bases each). The J call is doubtful: the DNA matches TRBJ2-7 better. From germline, CDR1 is SEHNR and CDR2 FQNEAQ (reference sequence). This CDR3 contains 16 residues. The CDR3 is CASSLATGKGLSEQYF. CDR3 DNA sequence: TGTGCCAGCAGCCTCGCCACGGGAAAGGGGTTATCCGAGCAGTACTTC.

This chain connects TRBV24-1 to TRBJ2-1, with TRBD1 matching over 7 bases. CDR3 length: 16 residues. The junction had 10 bases not matched to a gene; V was cut back by 0 bases and J by 9 bases. Germline V gives CDR1 KGHDR, CDR2 SFDVKD. CDR3 sequence (DNA): TGTGCCACCAGTGATTTGGGAAAGGGCCAGGGGGTTGAGCAGTTCTTC. It encodes CATSDLGKGQGVEQFF.

The chain carries TRBV28 and TRBJ2-4; no clear D. V lost 3 bases to trimming and J lost 1 base, with 7 bases between them. The CDR3 runs 14 residues. Looked up from germline, CDR1 is MDHEN and CDR2 is SYDVKM. CDR3 in DNA: TGTGCCAGCAGTTTGTATGGGGCCAAAAACATTCAGTACTTC. Translated: CASSLYGAKNIQYF.

CDR3 in amino acids: CSALDFGLAGAQETQYF. CDR3 coding DNA: TGCAGTGCTCTCGACTTTGGGCTAGCGGGGGCACAAGAGACCCAGTACTTC. The chain has TRBV20-1 and TRBJ2-5; 10 nucleotides match TRBD2. The CDR3 covers 17 residues. Germline CDR1 DFQATT, CDR2 SNEGSKA (reference sequence). With V trimmed by 5 bases and J by 2 bases, 14 bases remained unmatched.

This chain links TRBV6-4 with TRBJ2-6, with D possibly matching TRBD2 (6 bases). V lost 3 bases and J lost 2, with 8 bases in between. The CDR3 is 15 residues long. CDR1 is MRHNA, CDR2 SNTAGT, per germline. The CDR3 DNA is TGTGCCAGCAGTGAGGAGGGAACTGGGGCCAACGTCCTGACTTTC. This gives the protein CASSEEGTGANVLTF.

The rearrangement links TRBV12-3 or TRBV12-4 to TRBJ2-3; tentatively, D is TRBD2 (5 bases). The CDR3 length is 14 residues. V lost 1 base and J 2 bases, leaving 7 bases between the germline ends. The DNA of the CDR3 is TGTGCCAGCAGTTTAGTGACTACCACAGATACGCAGTATTTT. Protein sequence: CASSLVTTTDTQYF.

V gene TRBV28 combines with J gene TRBJ2-1; 7 bases are shared with TRBD1. CDR1 MDHEN and CDR2 SYDVKM come from the germline V gene. The ends lost 2 bases at V and 5 bases at J; junction bases unmatched: 6. The CDR3 extends over 15 amino acids. In DNA, the CDR3 is TGTGCCAGCAGTTTAAGGCAGGGGGATAACAATGAGCAGTTCTTC. Translating it yields CASSLRQGDNNEQFF.

This clonotype came up once. The genes are TRBV5-4 and TRBJ1-1; no clear D. This CDR3 is 12 amino acids long. Germline loops: CDR1 SGHNT, CDR2 YYREEE (reference sequence). V shed 5 bases and J shed 1 base, with 6 bases lying between them. CDR3 region: CASREANTEAFF. DNA for the CDR3: TGTGCCAGCAGGGAAGCGAACACTGAAGCTTTCTTT.

The chain links TRBV4-2 to TRBJ2-6, with D uncertain. The CDR3 runs to 15 residues. The V end lost 1 base, the J end lost 0 bases, and 4 bases lay between the germline ends. The germline V gene has CDR1 LGHNA and CDR2 YNFKEQ. CDR3 DNA sequence: TGTGCCAGCAGCCAAGCGTTCTCTGGGGCCAACGTCCTGACTTTC. Its protein is CASSQAFSGANVLTF.

This clonotype showed up just a few times. The chain joins TRBV29-1 to TRBJ1-2; no clear D. The CDR3 has 13 amino acids. V dropped 5 bases and J dropped 4 bases, with 14 bases sitting between them. Germline lookup yields CDR1 SQVTM and CDR2 ANQGSEA. The CDR3 region is CSVREGEGYGYTF. In DNA form, the CDR3 reads TGCAGCGTTCGGGAGGGCGAGGGCTATGGCTACACCTTC.

The chain joins TRBV27 to TRBJ2-1, with 10 nucleotides matching TRBD2. This CDR3 has 16 residues. V lost 5 bases to trimming and J lost 0 bases; unmatched junction nucleotides: 4. From germline, CDR1 is MNHEY and CDR2 SMNVEV (reference sequence). CDR3 region: CASSGTSAISYNEQFF. CDR3 in DNA: TGTGCCAGCAGTGGGACTAGCGCAATCTCCTACAATGAGCAGTTCTTC.

This clonotype was observed once. The gene calls are TRBV7-2 and TRBJ2-3, with 9 bases that match TRBD2. Germline values: CDR1 SGHTA, CDR2 FQGNSA. J gave up 0 bases and V 3 bases, and 13 bases lay outside the gene matches. The length of the CDR3 is 19 residues. Written as DNA, the CDR3 is TGTGCCAGCAGCTTGGACCTCCCCCAGGCGGGGGGGAGCACAGATACGCAGTATTTT. Translation gives CASSLDLPQAGGSTDTQYF.

The chain uses TRBV28 and TRBJ2-5, with TRBD2 identical over 7 bases. V lost 6 bases, J lost 7 bases, and 5 bases stayed unmatched. Germline V gene lookup returns CDR1 MDHEN and CDR2 SYDVKM. The CDR3 contains 12 residues. DNA of the CDR3: TGTGCCAGCAGGCCGGGGGGTGCGACCCAGTACTTC. It yields the protein CASRPGGATQYF. Filled out from reference TRBV28 and TRBJ2-5, the complete variable domain reads DVKVTQSSRYLVKRTGEKVFLECVQDMDHENMFWYRQDPGLGLRLIYFSYDVKMKEKGDIPEGYSVSREKKERFSLILESASTNQTSMYLCASRPGGATQYFGPGTRLLVL.

The V and J genes are TRBV6-2 or TRBV6-3 and TRBJ1-4; D remains unclear. V lost 0 bases and J lost 0, with 11 bases in between. Germline V lookup: CDR1 MNHEY, CDR2 SVGEGT. The CDR3 length is 17 residues. The CDR3 loop is CASSYSVASATNEKLFF. The CDR3 nucleotides are TGTGCCAGCAGTTACTCGGTCGCCTCAGCAACTAATGAAAAACTGTTTTTT.